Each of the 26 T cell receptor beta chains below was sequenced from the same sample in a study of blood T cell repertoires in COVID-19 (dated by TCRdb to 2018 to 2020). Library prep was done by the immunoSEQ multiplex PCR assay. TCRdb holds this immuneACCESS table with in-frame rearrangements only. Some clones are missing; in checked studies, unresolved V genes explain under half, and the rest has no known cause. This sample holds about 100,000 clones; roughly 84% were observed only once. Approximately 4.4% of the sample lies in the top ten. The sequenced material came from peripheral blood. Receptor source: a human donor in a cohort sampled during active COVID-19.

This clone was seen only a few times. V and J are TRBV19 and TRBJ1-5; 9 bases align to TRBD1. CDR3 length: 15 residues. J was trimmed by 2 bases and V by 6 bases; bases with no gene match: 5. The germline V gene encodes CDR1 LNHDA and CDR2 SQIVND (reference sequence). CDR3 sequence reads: CASSQTGGGNQPQHF. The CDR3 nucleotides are TGTGCCAGTAGCCAAACAGGGGGCGGCAATCAGCCCCAGCATTTT.

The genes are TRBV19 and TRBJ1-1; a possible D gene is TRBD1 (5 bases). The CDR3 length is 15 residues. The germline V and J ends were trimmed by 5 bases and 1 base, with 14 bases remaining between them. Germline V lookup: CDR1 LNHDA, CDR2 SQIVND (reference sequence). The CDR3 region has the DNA TGTGCCAGTAGTGACCCCCGGCAGGGGAACACTGAAGCTTTCTTT. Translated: CASSDPRQGNTEAFF.

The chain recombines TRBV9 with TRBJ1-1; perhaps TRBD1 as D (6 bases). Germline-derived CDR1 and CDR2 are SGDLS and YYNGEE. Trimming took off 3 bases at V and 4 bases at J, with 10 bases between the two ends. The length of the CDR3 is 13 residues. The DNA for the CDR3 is TGTGCCAGCAGCGCAGGGGCGGGCACTGAAGCTTTCTTT. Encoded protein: CASSAGAGTEAFF.

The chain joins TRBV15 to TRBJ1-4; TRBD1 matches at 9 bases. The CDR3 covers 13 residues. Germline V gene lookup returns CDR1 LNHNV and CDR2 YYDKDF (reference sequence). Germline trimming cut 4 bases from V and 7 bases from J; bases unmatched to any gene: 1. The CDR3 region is CATSMDRGEKLFF. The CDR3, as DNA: TGTGCCACCAGCATGGACAGGGGTGAAAAACTGTTTTTT.

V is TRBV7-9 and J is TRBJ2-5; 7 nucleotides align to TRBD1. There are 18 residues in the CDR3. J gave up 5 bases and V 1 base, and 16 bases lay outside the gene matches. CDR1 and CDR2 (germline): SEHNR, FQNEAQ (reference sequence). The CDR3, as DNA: TGTGCCAGCAGCTTAGGCCCCCGACAGGGCTCCCGTGTTGAGACCCAGTACTTC. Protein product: CASSLGPRQGSRVETQYF.

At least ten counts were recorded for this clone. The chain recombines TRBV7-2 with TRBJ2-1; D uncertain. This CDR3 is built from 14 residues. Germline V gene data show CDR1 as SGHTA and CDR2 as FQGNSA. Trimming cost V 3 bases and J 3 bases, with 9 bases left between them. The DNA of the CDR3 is TGTGCCAGCAGCTTCTGGGCTAACTACAATGAGCAGTTCTTC. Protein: CASSFWANYNEQFF. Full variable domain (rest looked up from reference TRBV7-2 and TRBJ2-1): GAGVSQSPSNKVTEKGKDVELRCDPISGHTALYWYRQSLGQGLEFLIYFQGNSAPDKSGLPSDRFSAERTGGSVSTLTIQRTQQEDSAVYLCASSFWANYNEQFFGPGTRLTVL.

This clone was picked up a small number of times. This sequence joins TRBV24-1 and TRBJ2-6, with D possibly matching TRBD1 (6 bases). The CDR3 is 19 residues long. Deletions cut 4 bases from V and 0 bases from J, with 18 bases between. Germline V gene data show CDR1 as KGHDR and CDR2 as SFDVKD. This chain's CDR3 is CATSDLGASPVSGANVLTF. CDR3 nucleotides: TGTGCCACCAGTGACTTGGGGGCGTCCCCCGTCTCTGGGGCCAACGTCCTGACTTTC.

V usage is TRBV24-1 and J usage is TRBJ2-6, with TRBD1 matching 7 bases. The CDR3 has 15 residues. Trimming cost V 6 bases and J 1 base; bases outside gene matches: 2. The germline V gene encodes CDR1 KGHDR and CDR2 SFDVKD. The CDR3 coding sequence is TGTGCCACCAGTCCGACAGGGTCTGGGGCCAACGTCCTGACTTTC. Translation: CATSPTGSGANVLTF.

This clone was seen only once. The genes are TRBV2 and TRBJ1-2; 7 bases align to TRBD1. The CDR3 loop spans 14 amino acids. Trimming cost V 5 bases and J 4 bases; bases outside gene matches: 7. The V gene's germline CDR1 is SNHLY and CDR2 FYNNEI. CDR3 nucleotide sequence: TGTGCCAGCAGTCTTGACAGGGCGAGCTATGGCTACACCTTC. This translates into CASSLDRASYGYTF.

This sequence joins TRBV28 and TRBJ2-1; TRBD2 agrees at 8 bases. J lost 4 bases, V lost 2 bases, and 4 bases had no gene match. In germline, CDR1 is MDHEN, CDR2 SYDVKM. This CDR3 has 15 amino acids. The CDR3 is CASSLTPSGYNEQFF. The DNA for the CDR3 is TGTGCCAGCAGTTTAACGCCTAGCGGGTACAATGAGCAGTTCTTC.

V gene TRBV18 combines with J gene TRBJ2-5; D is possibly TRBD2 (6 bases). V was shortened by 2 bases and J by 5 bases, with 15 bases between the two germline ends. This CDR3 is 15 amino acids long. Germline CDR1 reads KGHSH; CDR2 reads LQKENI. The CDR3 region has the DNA TGTGCCAGCTCACCAGGCGGGATAGAAGTTGAGACCCAGTACTTC. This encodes CASSPGGIEVETQYF.

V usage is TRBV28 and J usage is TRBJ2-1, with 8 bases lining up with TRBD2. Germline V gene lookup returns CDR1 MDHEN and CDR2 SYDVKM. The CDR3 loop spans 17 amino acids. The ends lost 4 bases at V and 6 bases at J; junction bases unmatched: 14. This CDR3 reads CASSSGLAGGRFNEQFF. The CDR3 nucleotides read TGTGCCAGCAGTTCCGGTCTAGCCGGCGGGAGGTTCAATGAGCAGTTCTTC.

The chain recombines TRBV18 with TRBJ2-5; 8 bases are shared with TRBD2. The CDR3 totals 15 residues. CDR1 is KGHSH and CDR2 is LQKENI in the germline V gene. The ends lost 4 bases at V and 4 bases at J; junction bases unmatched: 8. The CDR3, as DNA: TGTGCCAGCTCACGCCAGGCTCTAGCGGGAGAGACCCAGTACTTC. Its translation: CASSRQALAGETQYF. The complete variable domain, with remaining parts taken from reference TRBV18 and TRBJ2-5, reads NAGVMQNPRHLVRRRGQEARLRCSPMKGHSHVYWYRQLPEEGLKFMVYLQKENIIDESGMPKERFSAEFPKEGPSILRIQQVVRGDSAAYFCASSRQALAGETQYFGPGTRLLVL.

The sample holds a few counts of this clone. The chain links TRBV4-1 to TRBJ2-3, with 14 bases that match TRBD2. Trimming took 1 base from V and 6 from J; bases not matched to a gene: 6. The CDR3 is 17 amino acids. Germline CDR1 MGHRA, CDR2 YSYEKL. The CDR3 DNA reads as TGCGCCAGCAGCCAAGCTTGGACTAGCGGGAGGCGGGATACGCAGTATTTT. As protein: CASSQAWTSGRRDTQYF.

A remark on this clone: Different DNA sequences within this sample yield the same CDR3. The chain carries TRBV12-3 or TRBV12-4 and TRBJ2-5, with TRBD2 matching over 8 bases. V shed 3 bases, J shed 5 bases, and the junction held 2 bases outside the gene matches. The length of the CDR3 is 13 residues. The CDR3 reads CASSFSGGETQYF. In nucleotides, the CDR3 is TGTGCCAGCAGTTTTTCGGGAGGGGAGACCCAGTACTTC.

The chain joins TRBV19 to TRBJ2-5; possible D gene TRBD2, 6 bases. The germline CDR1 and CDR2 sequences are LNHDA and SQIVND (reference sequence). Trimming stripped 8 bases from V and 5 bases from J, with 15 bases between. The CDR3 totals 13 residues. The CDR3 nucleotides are TGTGCCAGTGGGGGAACTAGCTTGGAGACCCAGTACTTC. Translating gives CASGGTSLETQYF.

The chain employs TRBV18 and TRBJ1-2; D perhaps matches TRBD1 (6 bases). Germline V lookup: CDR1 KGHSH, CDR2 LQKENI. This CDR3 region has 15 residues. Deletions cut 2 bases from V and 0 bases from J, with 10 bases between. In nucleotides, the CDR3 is TGTGCCAGCTCACCAAGACAGGAGGCTAACTATGGCTACACCTTC. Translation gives CASSPRQEANYGYTF.

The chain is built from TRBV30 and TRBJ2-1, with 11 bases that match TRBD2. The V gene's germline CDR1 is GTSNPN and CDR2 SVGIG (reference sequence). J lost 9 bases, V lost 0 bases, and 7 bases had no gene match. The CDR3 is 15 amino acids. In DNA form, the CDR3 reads TGTGCCTGGAGTGTAATAGCGGGAGGGCCGGGTGAGCAGTTCTTC. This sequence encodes CAWSVIAGGPGEQFF.

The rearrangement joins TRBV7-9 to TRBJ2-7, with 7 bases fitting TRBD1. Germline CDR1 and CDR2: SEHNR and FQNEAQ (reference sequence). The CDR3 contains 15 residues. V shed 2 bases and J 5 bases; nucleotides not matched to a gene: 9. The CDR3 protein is CASSLNLQGNHEQYF. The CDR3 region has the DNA TGTGCCAGCAGCTTAAACCTACAGGGGAACCACGAGCAGTACTTC.

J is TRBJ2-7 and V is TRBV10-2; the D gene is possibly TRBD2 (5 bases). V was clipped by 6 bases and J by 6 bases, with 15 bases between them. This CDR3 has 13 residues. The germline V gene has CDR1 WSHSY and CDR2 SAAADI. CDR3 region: CASRDPSSPEQYV. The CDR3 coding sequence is TGCGCCAGCAGAGACCCTAGCTCTCCCGAGCAGTACGTC.

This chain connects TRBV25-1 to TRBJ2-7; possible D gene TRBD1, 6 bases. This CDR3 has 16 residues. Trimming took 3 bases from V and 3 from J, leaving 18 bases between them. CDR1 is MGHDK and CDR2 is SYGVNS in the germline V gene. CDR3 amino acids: CASSDTGLRSFYEQYF. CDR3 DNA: TGTGCCAGCAGTGACACAGGGTTGCGATCATTCTACGAGCAGTACTTC.

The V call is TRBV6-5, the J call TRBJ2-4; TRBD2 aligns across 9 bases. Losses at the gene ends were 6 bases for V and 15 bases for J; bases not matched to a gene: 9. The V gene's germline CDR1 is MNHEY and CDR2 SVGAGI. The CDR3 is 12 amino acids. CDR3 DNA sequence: TGTGCCAGCAGCAACCTAGCGGGACGAGCGTACTTC. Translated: CASSNLAGRAYF.

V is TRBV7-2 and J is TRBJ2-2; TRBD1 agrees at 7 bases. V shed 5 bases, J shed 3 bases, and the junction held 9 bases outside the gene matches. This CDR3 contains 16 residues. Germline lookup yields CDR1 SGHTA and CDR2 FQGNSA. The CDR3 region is CASSLFTGADTGELFF. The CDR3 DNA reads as TGTGCCAGCAGCCTTTTTACAGGGGCGGACACCGGGGAGCTGTTTTTT.

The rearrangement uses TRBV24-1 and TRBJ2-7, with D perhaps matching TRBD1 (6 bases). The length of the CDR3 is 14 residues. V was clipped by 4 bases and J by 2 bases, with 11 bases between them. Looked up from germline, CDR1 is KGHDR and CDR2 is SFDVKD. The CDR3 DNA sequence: TGTGCCACCAGTGACCAAAACAGGGCCTACGAGCAGTACGTC. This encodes CATSDQNRAYEQYV.

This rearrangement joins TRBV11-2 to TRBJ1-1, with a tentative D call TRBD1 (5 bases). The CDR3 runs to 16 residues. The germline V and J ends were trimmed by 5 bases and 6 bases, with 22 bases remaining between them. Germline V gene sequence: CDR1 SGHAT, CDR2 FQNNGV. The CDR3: CASSQGRGIALAEAFF. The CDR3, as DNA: TGTGCCAGCAGCCAGGGCCGCGGGATAGCCTTAGCTGAAGCTTTCTTT.

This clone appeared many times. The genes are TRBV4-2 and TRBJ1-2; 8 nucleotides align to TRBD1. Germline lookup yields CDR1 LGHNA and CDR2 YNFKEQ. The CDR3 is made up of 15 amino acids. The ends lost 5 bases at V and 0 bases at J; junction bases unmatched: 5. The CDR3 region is CASSYDRGTNYGYTF. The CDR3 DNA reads TGTGCCAGCAGCTACGACAGGGGAACTAACTATGGCTACACCTTC.